This T cell receptor (beta chain) was sequenced in a study of blood T cell repertoires in COVID-19. At the level of the study: COVID-19 samples, acute and convalescent, were from the United States, Italy and Spain. PBMCs, B-cell-depleted T cells, or T cells provided the cDNA or gDNA that made up the material.

The CDR3 runs 13 residues. Germline loops: CDR1 MDHEN, CDR2 SYDVKM. V lost 4 bases, J lost 7 bases, and 10 bases lay in between. Authors' methods: By means of reference gene primer amplification, nucleated cell counts were estimated. The assay was immunoSEQ multiplex PCR, and TCRdb's table has in-frame clones only and misses some. That table gives V, J and clone size, and the DNA gave D and trimming. The table has roughly 230,000 clones, 81% seen once. The chain joins TRBV28 to TRBJ1-4, with D unresolved. This receptor was taken from a woman older than 75 with acute or convalescent COVID-19. Sequencing used peripheral blood. The CDR3, as DNA: TGTGCCAGCAGTTCCTCGGGTCCTGAAAAACTGTTTTTT. This translates into CASSSSGPEKLFF.